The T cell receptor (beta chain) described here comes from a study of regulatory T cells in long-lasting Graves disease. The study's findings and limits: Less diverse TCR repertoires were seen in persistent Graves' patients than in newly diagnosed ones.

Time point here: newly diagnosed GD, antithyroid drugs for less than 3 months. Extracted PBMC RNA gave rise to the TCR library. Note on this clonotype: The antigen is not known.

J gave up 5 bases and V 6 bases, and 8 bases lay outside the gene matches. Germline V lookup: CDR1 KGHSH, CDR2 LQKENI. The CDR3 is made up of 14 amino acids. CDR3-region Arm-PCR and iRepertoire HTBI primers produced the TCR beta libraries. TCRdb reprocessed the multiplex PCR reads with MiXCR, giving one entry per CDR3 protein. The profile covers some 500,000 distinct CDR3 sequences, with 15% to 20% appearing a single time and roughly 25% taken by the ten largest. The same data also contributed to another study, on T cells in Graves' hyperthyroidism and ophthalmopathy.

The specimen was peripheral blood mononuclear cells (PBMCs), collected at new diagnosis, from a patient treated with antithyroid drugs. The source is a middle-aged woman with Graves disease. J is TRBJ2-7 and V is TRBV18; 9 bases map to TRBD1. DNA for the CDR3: TGTGCCAGCTCCCCCGGGACAGGGATCCACGAGCAGTACTTC. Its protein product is CASSPGTGIHEQYF.